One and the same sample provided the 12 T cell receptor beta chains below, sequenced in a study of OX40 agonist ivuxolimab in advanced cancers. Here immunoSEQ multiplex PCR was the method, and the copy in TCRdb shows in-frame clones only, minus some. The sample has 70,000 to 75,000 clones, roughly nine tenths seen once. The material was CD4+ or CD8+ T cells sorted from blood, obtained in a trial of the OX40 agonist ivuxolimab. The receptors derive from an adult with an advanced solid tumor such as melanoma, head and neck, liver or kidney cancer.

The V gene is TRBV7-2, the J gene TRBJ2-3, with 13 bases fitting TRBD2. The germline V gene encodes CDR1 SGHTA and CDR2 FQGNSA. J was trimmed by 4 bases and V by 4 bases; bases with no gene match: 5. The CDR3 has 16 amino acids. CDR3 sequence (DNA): TGTGCCAGCAGCTCGCGACTAGCGGGAGGTTCAGATACGCAGTATTTT. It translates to CASSSRLAGGSDTQYF.

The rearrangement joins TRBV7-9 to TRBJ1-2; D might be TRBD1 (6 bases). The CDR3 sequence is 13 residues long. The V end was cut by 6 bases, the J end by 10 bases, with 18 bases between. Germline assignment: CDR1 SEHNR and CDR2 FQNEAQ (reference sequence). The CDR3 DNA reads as TGTGCCAGCAGTCAAGCCCAGGGGAGGCTCTACACCTTC. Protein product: CASSQAQGRLYTF. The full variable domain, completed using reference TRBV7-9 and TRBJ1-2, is DTGVSQNPRHKITKRGQNVTFRCDPISEHNRLYWYRQTLGQGPEFLTYFQNEAQLEKSRLLSDRFSAERPKGSFSTLEIQRTEQGDSAMYLCASSQAQGRLYTFGSGTRLTVV.

The DNA for the CDR3 is TGTGCCAGCAGCTTAGACGCAGGGGGGACTAACTATGGCTACACCTTC. Translating gives CASSLDAGGTNYGYTF. The chain carries TRBV7-2 and TRBJ1-2; 7 bases line up with TRBD1. With V trimmed by 1 base and J by 0 bases, 5 bases remained unmatched. Germline values: CDR1 SGHTA, CDR2 FQGNSA. This CDR3 region has 16 residues.

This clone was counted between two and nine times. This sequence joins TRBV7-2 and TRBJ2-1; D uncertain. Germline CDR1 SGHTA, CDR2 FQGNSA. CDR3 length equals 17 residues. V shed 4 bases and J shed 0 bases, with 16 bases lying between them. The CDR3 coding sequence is TGTGCCAGCAGCTGGAGCTTCCGGGTGAGCTCCTACAATGAGCAGTTCTTC. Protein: CASSWSFRVSSYNEQFF. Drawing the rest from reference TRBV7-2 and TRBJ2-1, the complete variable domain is GAGVSQSPSNKVTEKGKDVELRCDPISGHTALYWYRQSLGQGLEFLIYFQGNSAPDKSGLPSDRFSAERTGGSVSTLTIQRTQQEDSAVYLCASSWSFRVSSYNEQFFGPGTRLTVL.

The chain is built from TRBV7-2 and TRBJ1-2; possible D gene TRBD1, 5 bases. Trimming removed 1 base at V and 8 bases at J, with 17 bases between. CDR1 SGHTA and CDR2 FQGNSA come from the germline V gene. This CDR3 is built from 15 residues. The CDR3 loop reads CASSLEGTAPLGYTF. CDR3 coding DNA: TGTGCCAGCAGCTTAGAGGGGACCGCCCCGCTAGGCTACACCTTC.

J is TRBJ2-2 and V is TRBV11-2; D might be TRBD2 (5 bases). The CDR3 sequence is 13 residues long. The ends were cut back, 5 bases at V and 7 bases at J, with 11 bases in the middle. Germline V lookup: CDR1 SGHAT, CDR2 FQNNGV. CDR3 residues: CASSARRGGELFF. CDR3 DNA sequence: TGTGCCAGCAGCGCTAGACGGGGCGGGGAGCTGTTTTTT.

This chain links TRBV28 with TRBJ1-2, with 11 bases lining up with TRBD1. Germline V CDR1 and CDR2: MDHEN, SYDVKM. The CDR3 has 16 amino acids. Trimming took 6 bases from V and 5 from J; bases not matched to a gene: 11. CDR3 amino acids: CASRSSTGTGGYGYTF. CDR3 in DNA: TGTGCCAGCAGGTCGAGCACCGGGACAGGGGGTTATGGCTACACCTTC.

In nucleotides, the CDR3 is TGTGCCAGCAGCGTAGATTTGAGGTATCGGGGCTACACCTTC. The encoded protein is CASSVDLRYRGYTF. J is TRBJ1-2 and V is TRBV9; no definite D call. The CDR3 totals 14 residues. The germline V gene has CDR1 SGDLS and CDR2 YYNGEE. V gave up 0 bases and J gave up 8 bases, with 14 bases separating them.

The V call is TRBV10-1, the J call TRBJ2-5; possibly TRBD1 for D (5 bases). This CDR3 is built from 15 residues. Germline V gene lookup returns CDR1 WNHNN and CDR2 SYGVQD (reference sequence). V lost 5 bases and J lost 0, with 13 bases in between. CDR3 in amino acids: CASSWQGPYQETQYF. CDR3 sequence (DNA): TGCGCCAGCAGTTGGCAGGGCCCGTACCAAGAGACCCAGTACTTC.

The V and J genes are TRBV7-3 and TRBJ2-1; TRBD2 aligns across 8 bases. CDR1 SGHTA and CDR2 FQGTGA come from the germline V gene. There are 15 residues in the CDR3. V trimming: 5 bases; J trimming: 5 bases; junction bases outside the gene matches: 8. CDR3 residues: CASSRGDSGNNEQFF. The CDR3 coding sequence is TGTGCCAGCAGCCGAGGGGATAGCGGGAACAATGAGCAGTTCTTC.

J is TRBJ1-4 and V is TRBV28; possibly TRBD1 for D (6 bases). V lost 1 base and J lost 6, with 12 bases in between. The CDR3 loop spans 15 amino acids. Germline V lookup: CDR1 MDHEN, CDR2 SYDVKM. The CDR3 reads CASSLSQGQYEKLFF. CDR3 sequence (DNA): TGTGCCAGCAGTTTATCACAGGGACAATATGAAAAACTGTTTTTT.

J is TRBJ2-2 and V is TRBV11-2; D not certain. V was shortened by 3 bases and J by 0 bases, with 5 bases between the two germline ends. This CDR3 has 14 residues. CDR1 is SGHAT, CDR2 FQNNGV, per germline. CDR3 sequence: CASSLGTNTGELFF. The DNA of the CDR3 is TGTGCCAGCAGCTTGGGAACGAACACCGGGGAGCTGTTTTTT. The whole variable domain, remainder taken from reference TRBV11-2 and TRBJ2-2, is EAGVAQSPRYKIIEKRQSVAFWCNPISGHATLYWYQQILGQGPKLLIQFQNNGVVDDSQLPKDRFSAERLKGVDSTLKIQPAKLEDSAVYLCASSLGTNTGELFFGEGSRLTVL.